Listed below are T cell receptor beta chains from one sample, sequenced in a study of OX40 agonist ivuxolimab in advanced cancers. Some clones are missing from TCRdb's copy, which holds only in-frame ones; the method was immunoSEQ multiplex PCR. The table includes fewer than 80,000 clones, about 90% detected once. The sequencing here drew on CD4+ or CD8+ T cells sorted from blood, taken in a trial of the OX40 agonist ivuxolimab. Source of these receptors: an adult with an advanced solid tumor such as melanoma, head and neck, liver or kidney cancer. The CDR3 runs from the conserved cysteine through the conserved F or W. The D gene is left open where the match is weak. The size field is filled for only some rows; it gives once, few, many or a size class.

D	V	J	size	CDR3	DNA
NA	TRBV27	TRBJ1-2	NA	CASGGDPNYGYTF	TGTGCCAGCGGGGGTGACCCTAACTATGGCTACACCTTC
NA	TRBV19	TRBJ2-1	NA	CASSIVAALGNEQFF	TGTGCCAGTAGTATCGTAGCGGCCCTGGGGAATGAGCAGTTCTTC
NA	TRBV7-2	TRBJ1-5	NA	CASSLTGNQPQHF	TGTGCCAGCAGTCTGACAGGCAATCAGCCCCAGCATTTT
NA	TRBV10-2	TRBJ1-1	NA	CASSESANTEAFF	TGCGCCAGCAGTGAGTCGGCGAACACTGAAGCTTTCTTT
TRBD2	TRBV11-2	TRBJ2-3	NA	CASSLAASGSTDTQYF	TGTGCCAGCAGCTTAGCGGCTAGCGGGAGCACAGATACGCAGTATTTT
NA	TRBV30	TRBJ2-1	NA	CAWSPGGNEQFF	TGTGCCTGGAGTCCAGGGGGGAATGAGCAGTTCTTC
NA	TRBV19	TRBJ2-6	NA	CASSPLARNSGANVLTF	TGTGCCAGTAGTCCCTTGGCGCGGAACTCTGGGGCCAACGTCCTGACTTTC
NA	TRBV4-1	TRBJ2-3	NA	CASSQDGKSTDTQYF	TGCGCCAGCAGCCAAGATGGCAAGAGCACAGATACGCAGTATTTT
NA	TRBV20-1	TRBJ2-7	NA	CSGDEAYEQYF	TGCAGCGGGGACGAAGCCTACGAGCAGTACTTC
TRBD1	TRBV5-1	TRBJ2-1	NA	CASSLDGQGTNEQFF	TGCGCCAGCAGCTTGGACGGACAGGGAACCAATGAGCAGTTCTTC
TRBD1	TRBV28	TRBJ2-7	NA	CASTPSGTGGYEQYF	TGTGCCAGCACCCCATCCGGGACAGGGGGCTACGAGCAGTACTTC
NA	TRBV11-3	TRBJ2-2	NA	CASSPGPGTGELFF	TGTGCCAGCAGCCCAGGGCCAGGCACCGGGGAGCTGTTTTTT
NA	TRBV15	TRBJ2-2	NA	CATSRDSHPQAGPINTGELFF	TGTGCCACCAGCAGAGATTCCCACCCGCAAGCGGGTCCTATTAACACCGGGGAGCTGTTTTTT
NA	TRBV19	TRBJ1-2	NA	CASSLPTTKDGYTF	TGTGCCAGTAGTTTACCGACAACTAAGGATGGCTACACCTTC
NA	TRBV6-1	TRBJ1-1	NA	CASARAEAFF	TGTGCCAGCGCGAGGGCTGAAGCTTTCTTT
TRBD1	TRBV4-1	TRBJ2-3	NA	CASSQDRQPGQIPLVQYF	TGCGCCAGCAGCCAAGATAGACAGCCGGGACAGATCCCTTTGGTGCAGTATTTT
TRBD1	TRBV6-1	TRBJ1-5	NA	CASSGRDRVDQPQHF	TGTGCCAGCAGTGGACGGGACAGGGTTGATCAGCCCCAGCATTTT
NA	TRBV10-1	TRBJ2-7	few	CASSESRGQVGYF	TGCGCCAGCAGTGAGTCGAGGGGCCAAGTTGGGTACTTC
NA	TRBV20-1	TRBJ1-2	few	CSANTGGGYTF	TGCAGTGCAAACACTGGTGGGGGCTACACCTTC
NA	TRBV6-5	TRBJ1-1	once	CASSGGRWGTEAFF	TGTGCCAGCAGCGGAGGGAGATGGGGCACTGAAGCTTTCTTT
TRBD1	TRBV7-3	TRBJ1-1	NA	CASSTQTGRAFF	TGTGCCAGCAGCACTCAGACAGGGAGGGCTTTCTTT
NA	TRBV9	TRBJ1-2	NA	CASSVGSSGYTF	TGTGCCAGCAGCGTAGGGTCATCTGGCTACACCTTC
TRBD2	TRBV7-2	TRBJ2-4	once	CASSTRLAGMDIQYF	TGTGCCAGCAGCACCAGACTAGCGGGAATGGACATTCAGTACTTC